This passage covers 9 T cell receptor beta chains from one sample sequenced in a study of graft-versus-host responses after intestinal transplantation (dated by TCRdb to the early 2020s). Libraries were built with the immunoSEQ multiplex PCR assay. This is the immuneACCESS table as TCRdb keeps it, with only in-frame sequences that have V and J called. A part of the clones is gone; compared with another copy, unresolved V genes explain less than half, and the rest is unexplained. This sample is represented by approximately 9,400 clones; 70% to 90% of them were singletons. Of the sample, 9.9% falls within the top ten clones. The sequencing here drew on PBMCs, taken approximately 240 days after intestinal transplant. The receptors come from a human patient who received an intestinal transplant, so some T cells may come from the graft donor.

V usage is TRBV15 and J usage is TRBJ2-1; the match to TRBD2 covers 8 bases. V shed 1 base, J shed 1 base, and the junction held 9 bases outside the gene matches. Germline CDR1 is LNHNV and CDR2 is YYDKDF (reference sequence). The CDR3 spans 18 residues. CDR3 sequence (DNA): TGTGCCACCAGCAGAGGGAGCGGGAGTGGGTATTCCTACAATGAGCAGTTCTTC. As protein: CATSRGSGSGYSYNEQFF.

The V and J genes are TRBV28 and TRBJ2-1; D is unclear. The CDR3 runs to 15 residues. Trimming pared 8 bases from V and 1 base from J, leaving 15 bases between. Germline CDR1 reads MDHEN; CDR2 reads SYDVKM. The CDR3 region has the DNA TGTGCCAGCCCGCCTGGTGGGATATCCTACAATGAGCAGTTCTTC. This codes for CASPPGGISYNEQFF. The variable domain in full, with the rest retrieved from reference TRBV28 and TRBJ2-1, is DVKVTQSSRYLVKRTGEKVFLECVQDMDHENMFWYRQDPGLGLRLIYFSYDVKMKEKGDIPEGYSVSREKKERFSLILESASTNQTSMYLCASPPGGISYNEQFFGPGTRLTVL.

V gene TRBV11-1 combines with J gene TRBJ2-2; TRBD1 matches 9 bases. Germline values: CDR1 SGHAT, CDR2 FQDESV (reference sequence). The CDR3 is made up of 15 amino acids. Trimming removed 3 bases from V and 2 bases from J; junction bases left unmatched: 1. This chain's CDR3 is CASSLGQGNTGELFF. Here the CDR3 DNA reads TGTGCCAGCAGCTTGGGACAGGGTAACACCGGGGAGCTGTTTTTT.

Remarks on this clone: Its ends do not fully match the called genes, so a read error is possible. The gene calls are TRBV7-2 and TRBJ1-2; the D is unclear. The CDR3 spans 15 residues. Germline loops: CDR1 SGHTA, CDR2 FQGNSA. This CDR3 is CASSLVGRVNYDYTF. The CDR3 DNA is TGTGCCAGCAGCTTAGTGGGGAGGGTGAACTATGACTACACCTTC.

CDR3 bases: TGTGCCAGCAGCTTAGGAGGGACAGGGAATAGCAATCAGCCCCAGCATTTT. Protein sequence: CASSLGGTGNSNQPQHF. The gene calls are TRBV7-8 and TRBJ1-5; 9 bases line up with TRBD1. CDR3 size: 17 residues. The germline CDR1 and CDR2 sequences are SGHVS and FQNEAQ. The V segment lost 1 base and the J segment 0 bases; nucleotides outside the gene matches: 4.

V usage is TRBV19 and J usage is TRBJ1-6; 10 nucleotides line up with TRBD1. In germline, CDR1 is LNHDA, CDR2 SQIVND (reference sequence). Trimming at V came to 9 bases and at J to 9 bases, leaving 8 bases not matched to a gene. The CDR3 sequence is 14 residues long. CDR3 sequence: CASNPGTGVSPLHF. The CDR3 DNA is TGTGCCAGCAACCCGGGGACAGGGGTTTCACCCCTCCACTTT.

This clone showed up just once. This chain links TRBV19 with TRBJ2-1; either TRBD1 or TRBD2 may fit D (6 bases each). The V end lost 2 bases, the J end lost 4 bases, and 15 bases lay between the germline ends. Germline V gives CDR1 LNHDA, CDR2 SQIVND (reference sequence). This CDR3 region has 16 residues. CDR3 nucleotides: TGTGCCAGTAGTATAAGGGGGGACTCGCTATACAATGAGCAGTTCTTC. Protein product: CASSIRGDSLYNEQFF.

The V and J genes are TRBV10-3 and TRBJ2-1; TRBD2 matches at 16 bases. Losses at the gene ends were 0 bases for V and 11 bases for J; bases not matched to a gene: 1. Per the germline V gene, CDR1 is ENHRY and CDR2 is SYGVKD. The CDR3 spans 15 residues. DNA of the CDR3: TGTGCCATCAGTGAGTCGGGACTAGCGGGAGGGAAGCAGTTCTTC. Protein: CAISESGLAGGKQFF.

This clone has more than one count but fewer than ten. The chain uses TRBV19 and TRBJ2-1, with TRBD2 matching over 8 bases. The CDR3 sequence is 14 residues long. The germline CDR1 and CDR2 sequences are LNHDA and SQIVND (reference sequence). V shed 5 bases and J 9 bases; nucleotides not matched to a gene: 9. In DNA form, the CDR3 reads TGTGCCAGTAGTGTGGGACTAGACGTGGTTGAGCAGTTCTTC. Translating gives CASSVGLDVVEQFF.